This passage covers 9 T cell receptor beta chains from one sample sequenced in a study of glioma-infiltrating T cells. The iRepertoire nested amplicon-rescue multiplex PCR amplified TCR alpha and beta CDR3s from RNA. TCRdb reanalysed the multiplex PCR reads using MiXCR and keeps one entry per CDR3 protein. The sample lists approximately 110,000 distinct CDR3 sequences, less than 30% seen once, with about a third in the top ten. Specimen: glioma tissue, nonneoplastic brain tissue, or PBMCs (not recorded which). These receptors came from a human donor with low-grade glioma or glioblastoma, undergoing nonglioma brain surgery, or in good health (not recorded which).

The rearrangement joins TRBV6-6 to TRBJ2-7; D gene ambiguous. V was cut by 2 bases and J by 6 bases, with 8 bases left in between. The CDR3 runs 12 residues. Germline values: CDR1 MNHNY, CDR2 SVGAGI (reference sequence). The CDR3 DNA follows: TGTGCCAGCAGTTACCGGCCGGTCGAGCAGTACTTC. Its protein product is CASSYRPVEQYF.

This clonotype was counted ten times or more. The chain employs TRBV20-1 and TRBJ2-4, with D possibly matching TRBD1 (5 bases). With 6 bases removed from V and 0 bases from J, the gap between germline ends came to 6 bases. The CDR3 runs to 12 residues. Germline CDR1 DFQATT, CDR2 SNEGSKA (reference sequence). CDR3: CSAGLAKNIQYF. The CDR3 DNA is TGCAGTGCGGGGCTAGCCAAAAACATTCAGTACTTC.

This clonotype was picked up many times. The chain uses TRBV19 and TRBJ2-1; TRBD1 or TRBD2 may be the D gene (5 bases each). The length of the CDR3 is 15 residues. The germline V gene has CDR1 LNHDA and CDR2 SQIVND (reference sequence). V lost 6 bases and J lost 7, with 19 bases in between. The DNA of the CDR3 is TGTGCCAGTAGGTGGGCCGGGACCGCCACAAATGAGCAGTTCTTC. Its translation: CASRWAGTATNEQFF. The full variable domain, rest sourced from reference TRBV19 and TRBJ2-1, is DGGITQSPKYLFRKEGQNVTLSCEQNLNHDAMYWYRQDPGQGLRLIYYSQIVNDFQKGDIAEGYSVSREKKESFPLTVTSAQKNPTAFYLCASRWAGTATNEQFFGPGTRLTVL.

In its sample, this clonotype was seen many times. The rearrangement uses TRBV6-6 and TRBJ1-5; D unresolved. Germline V gene sequence: CDR1 MNHNY, CDR2 SVGAGI (reference sequence). The CDR3 length is 12 residues. Trimming removed 2 bases from V and 4 bases from J, with 3 bases in between. CDR3 loop: CASSYRNQPQHF. CDR3 DNA sequence: TGTGCCAGCAGTTACAGAAATCAGCCCCAGCATTTT.

This clonotype showed up many times. The chain employs TRBV18 and TRBJ1-2; 10 positions agree with TRBD1. With V trimmed by 4 bases and J by 8 bases, 13 bases remained unmatched. The CDR3 has 16 residues. Germline values: CDR1 KGHSH, CDR2 LQKENI. The CDR3 spells CASSLGTGAAGDGYTF. CDR3 nucleotides: TGTGCCAGCTCACTGGGGACAGGGGCCGCAGGAGACGGCTACACCTTC. The variable domain in full, completed from reference TRBV18 and TRBJ1-2, reads NAGVMQNPRHLVRRRGQEARLRCSPMKGHSHVYWYRQLPEEGLKFMVYLQKENIIDESGMPKERFSAEFPKEGPSILRIQQVVRGDSAAYFCASSLGTGAAGDGYTFGSGTRLTVV.

The gene calls are TRBV19 and TRBJ2-1, with TRBD2 as a possible D gene (6 bases). The CDR3 has 15 amino acids. Germline lookup yields CDR1 LNHDA and CDR2 SQIVND (reference sequence). Trimming took 3 bases from V and 4 from J, leaving 13 bases between them. CDR3 sequence reads: CASSMRVSGYNEQFF. For the CDR3, the DNA is TGTGCCAGTAGTATGAGGGTTAGCGGTTACAATGAGCAGTTCTTC.

The chain combines TRBV6-2 or TRBV6-3 with TRBJ2-3, with 7 bases fitting TRBD1. Germline V CDR1 and CDR2: MNHEY, SVGEGT. The V segment lost 9 bases and the J segment 0 bases; nucleotides outside the gene matches: 9. The CDR3 is 15 residues long. CDR3 in amino acids: CARSASTGSTDTQYF. The DNA of the CDR3 is TGTGCCAGAAGTGCTTCGACAGGGAGCACAGATACGCAGTATTTT.

This sequence joins TRBV29-1 and TRBJ1-3; the D is unclear. The V and J ends lost 7 bases and 3 bases respectively, with 4 bases between them. Germline V gives CDR1 SQVTM, CDR2 ANQGSEA. This CDR3 is built from 10 residues. The CDR3 sequence: CSAVGNTIYF. The CDR3 DNA follows: TGCAGCGCTGTTGGAAACACCATATATTTT.

This clonotype was seen ten or more times. The CDR3, as DNA: TGTGCCAGCAGCCTGACACGGGCAGGGAAAGAGACCCAGTACTTC. Encoded protein: CASSLTRAGKETQYF. This rearrangement joins TRBV2 to TRBJ2-5; a weak D match, TRBD1 (5 bases). The germline CDR1 and CDR2 sequences are SNHLY and FYNNEI. Trimming cost V 6 bases and J 3 bases, with 17 bases left between them. The CDR3 covers 15 residues.